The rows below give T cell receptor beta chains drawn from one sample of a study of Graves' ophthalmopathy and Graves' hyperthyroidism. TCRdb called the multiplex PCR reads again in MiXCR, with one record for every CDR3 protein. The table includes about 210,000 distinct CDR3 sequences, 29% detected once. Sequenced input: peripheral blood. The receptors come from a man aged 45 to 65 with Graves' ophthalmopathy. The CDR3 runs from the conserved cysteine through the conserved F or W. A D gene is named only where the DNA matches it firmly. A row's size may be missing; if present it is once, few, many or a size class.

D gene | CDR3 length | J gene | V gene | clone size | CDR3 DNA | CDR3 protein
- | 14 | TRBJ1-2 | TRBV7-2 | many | TGTGCCAGCAGCTTAGAGCCGGGATCCTATGGCTACACCTTC | CASSLEPGSYGYTF
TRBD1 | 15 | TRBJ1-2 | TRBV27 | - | TGTGCCAGCAGTCCGACAGGGGGCCTATGGGATGGCTACACCTTC | CASSPTGGLWDGYTF
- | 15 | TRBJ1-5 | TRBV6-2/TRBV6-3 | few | TGTGCCAGCAGTTCCTTCGGGATCGACAATCAGCCCCAGCATTTT | CASSSFGIDNQPQHF
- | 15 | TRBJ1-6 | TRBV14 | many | TGTGCCAGCAGCCAAGATCTCCAGGATAATTCACCCCTCCACTTT | CASSQDLQDNSPLHF
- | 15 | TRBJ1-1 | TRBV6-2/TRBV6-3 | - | TGTGCCAGCAGTTACCCGGGCCAGAGGAACACTGAAGCTTTCTTT | CASSYPGQRNTEAFF
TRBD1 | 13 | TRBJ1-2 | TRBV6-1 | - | TGTGCCAGCGGACAGGGGTGGGACTATGGCTACACCTTC | CASGQGWDYGYTF
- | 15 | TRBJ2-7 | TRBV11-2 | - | TGTGCCAGCAGTAATGGGGAGTCCATCTCCTACGAGCAGTACTTC | CASSNGESISYEQYF
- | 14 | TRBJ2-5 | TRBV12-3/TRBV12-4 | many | TGTGCCAGCAAGGGACGGGCCGTCCCTGAGACCCAGTACTTC | CASKGRAVPETQYF
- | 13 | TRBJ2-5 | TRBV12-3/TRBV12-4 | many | TGTGCCAGCAGTTTAGCTGGAAAAGAGACCCAGTACTTC | CASSLAGKETQYF
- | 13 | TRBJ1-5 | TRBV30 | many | TGTGCCTGGAGTGTACGGGTTGATCAGCCCCAGCATTTT | CAWSVRVDQPQHF
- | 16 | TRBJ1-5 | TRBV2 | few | TGTGCCAGCAGCCAACACCGCTGGGAGTCTAATCAGCCCCAGCATTTT | CASSQHRWESNQPQHF
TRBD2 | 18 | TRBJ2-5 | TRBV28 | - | TGTGCCAGCAGTATCCAGGGACTAGCGGGCCCGAGGGTGGAGACCCAGTACTTC | CASSIQGLAGPRVETQYF
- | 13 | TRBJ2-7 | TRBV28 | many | TGTGCCAGCAGTCCGGGACCCCTCTACGAGCAGTACTTC | CASSPGPLYEQYF
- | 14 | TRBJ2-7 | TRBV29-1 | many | TGCAGCGTTCGCCCCCCCGGCGGAACCTACGAGCAGTACTTC | CSVRPPGGTYEQYF
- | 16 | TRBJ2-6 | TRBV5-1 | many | TGCGCCAGCAGCTTGGGCGGGGCAGGAGGGGCCAACGTCCTGACTTTC | CASSLGGAGGANVLTF
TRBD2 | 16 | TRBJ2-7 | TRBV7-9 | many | TGTGCCAGCAGCCCCTCTCAAGCGGGAGAGGGCTACGAGCAGTACTTC | CASSPSQAGEGYEQYF
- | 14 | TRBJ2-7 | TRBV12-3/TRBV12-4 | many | TGTGCCAGCAGCCCAAGTCCAGAAAGTTACGAGCAGTACTTC | CASSPSPESYEQYF
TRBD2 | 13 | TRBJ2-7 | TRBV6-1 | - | TGTGCCAGTGCCGTAGCGGGGACCTACGAGCAGTACTTC | CASAVAGTYEQYF
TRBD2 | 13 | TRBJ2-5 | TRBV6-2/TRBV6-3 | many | TGTGCCAGCAGTCCGGGACTAGTGGTGACCCAGTACTTC | CASSPGLVVTQYF
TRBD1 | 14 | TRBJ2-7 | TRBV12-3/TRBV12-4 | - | TGTGCCAGCAGTTTTAGGGACAGCAACTACGAGCAGTACTTC | CASSFRDSNYEQYF
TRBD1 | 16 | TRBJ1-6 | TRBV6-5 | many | TGTGCCAGCAGTTACAGTTCCACGACAGGGCTATCACCCCTCCACTTT | CASSYSSTTGLSPLHF
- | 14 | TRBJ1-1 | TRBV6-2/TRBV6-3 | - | TGTGCCAGCAGTTACCTTCAGATGAACACTGAAGCTTTCTTT | CASSYLQMNTEAFF
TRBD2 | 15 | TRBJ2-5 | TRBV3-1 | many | TGTGCCAGCAGCCATGAGGGACTAGCGGGAGAGACCCAGTACTTC | CASSHEGLAGETQYF
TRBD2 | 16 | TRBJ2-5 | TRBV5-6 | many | TGTGCCAGCAGCCCGGCAGTAGCGGGTTTGCAAGAGACCCAGTACTTC | CASSPAVAGLQETQYF
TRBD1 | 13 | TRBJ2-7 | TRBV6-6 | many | TGTGCCAGCAGTTACAGGGGGCCCTACGAGCAGTACTTC | CASSYRGPYEQYF
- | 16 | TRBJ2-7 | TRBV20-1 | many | TGCAGTGCTAGATCCGACGTCCGCAGAGCTGTAGCCGAGCAGTACTTC | CSARSDVRRAVAEQYF
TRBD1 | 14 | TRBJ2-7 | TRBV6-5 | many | TGTGCCAGCAGTTACTCACAGGGGTCCTACGAGCAGTACTTC | CASSYSQGSYEQYF
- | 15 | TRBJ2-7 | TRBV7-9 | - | TGTGCCAGCAGCCCTAGGACCTTGGGTGTCTACGAGCAGTACTTC | CASSPRTLGVYEQYF
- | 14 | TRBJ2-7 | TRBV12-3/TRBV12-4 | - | TGTGCCAGCAGTTTAGGGGGATACGGTTACGAGCAGTACTTC | CASSLGGYGYEQYF
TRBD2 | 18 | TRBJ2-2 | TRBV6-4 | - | TGTGCCAGCAGGGACGGACTAGCGGGAGGGCGTAGCACCGGGGAGCTGTTTTTT | CASRDGLAGGRSTGELFF
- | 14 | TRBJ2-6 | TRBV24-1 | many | TGTGCCACCAGCGACAGCTCTGGGGCCAACGTCCTGACTTTC | CATSDSSGANVLTF
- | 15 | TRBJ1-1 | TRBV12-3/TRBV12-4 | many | TGTGCCAGCAGTTTAGCGAGGGACGCGAACACTGAAGCTTTCTTT | CASSLARDANTEAFF
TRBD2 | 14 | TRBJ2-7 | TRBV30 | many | TGTGCCTGGAGTTGGGAGGGACTCTACTACGAGCAGTACTTC | CAWSWEGLYYEQYF
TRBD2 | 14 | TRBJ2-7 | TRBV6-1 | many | TGTGCCAGCAGTATAGCGGGGGGCCCCTACGAGCAGTACTTC | CASSIAGGPYEQYF
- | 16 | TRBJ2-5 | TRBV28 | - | TGTGCCAGCAGTCCAATACTAGCACTGTACCAAGAGACCCAGTACTTC | CASSPILALYQETQYF
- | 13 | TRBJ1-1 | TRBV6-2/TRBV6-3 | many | TGTGCCAGCACAGGGAGAGGGAACACTGAAGCTTTCTTT | CASTGRGNTEAFF
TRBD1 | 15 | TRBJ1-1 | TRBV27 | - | TGTGCCAGCAGTTTCCTTAATACAGGGGGCGGTGAAGCTTTCTTT | CASSFLNTGGGEAFF